Described below is a single TCR beta chain sequence and its context. These data belong to a study of T-cell reconstitution after alpha-beta-depleted transplantation in children. The V gene lost 2 bases and the J gene lost 5 bases, with 9 bases spanning the gap. This CDR3 contains 13 residues. CDR1 GTSNPN and CDR2 SVGIG come from the germline V gene (reference sequence). Using unique molecular identifiers, the investigators prepared the TCRbeta library. MiXCR, run by TCRdb on the PCR reads, gives a single entry per CDR3 protein. The sample comprises about 610,000 distinct CDR3 sequences, over 9.5% of which are singletons, and roughly 4% rests with the top ten.

This clonotype originated in a human donor who donated a stem cell graft to a child with acute myeloid leukemia. Material: PBMCs from the stem cell graft donor, obtained from the stem cell graft. V gene TRBV30 combines with J gene TRBJ2-2; D call uncertain. CDR3 protein: CAWSPLNTGELFF. CDR3 DNA sequence: TGTGCCTGGAGTCCTCTTAATACCGGGGAGCTGTTTTTT.